The sequence of this TCR beta chain was determined in a study of cytomegalovirus exposure and HLA in healthy donors (dated by TCRdb to the late 2010s). For context, the study as a whole: An earlier analysis of about 530 of the donors reported about 260 Gb of sequence data and 117 million unique TCR beta sequences obtained from around 190 million T cells. An early release that covered about 600 HLA-typed donors contained approximately 300 gigabases of sequencing data and approximately 85 million unique TCR sequences. Of the 398 genotyped donors, approximately 83% fell in the genetic ancestry cluster associated with self-reported Caucasian donors. The study aimed to test whether signatures of past pathogen exposure could be identified by cataloging public T cell receptors. Using immunosequencing, the study profiled T cell repertoires from fewer than 700 subjects and related those repertoires to cytomegalovirus serostatus. Along with the roughly 710-subject first cohort, a separate validation cohort of over a hundred different subjects was used. To predict cytomegalovirus infection status, the study brought together high-throughput TCR immunosequencing, statistical association of individual TCRs with disease status, and machine learning. A later analysis re-examined previously published TCR beta repertoires from hundreds of donors and added high-resolution HLA genotyping to investigate patterns of TCR occurrence. Rather than using new phenotypic data, the later analysis identified candidate immune exposures from TCR beta sequences and from how often those sequences occurred across donors. In an earlier analysis of 587 of the donors, high-throughput TCR beta sequencing was used to judge whether each TCR beta V gene segment behaved as functional or pseudogenic. Donor age, sex, ethnicity and CMV serostatus were compiled alongside the repertoire data. Genome-wide SNP genotypes for about 60% of the roughly 700 donors were used in a later genetic analysis, which treated that subset as a discovery cohort. All discovery cohort repertoires had been generated on a single sequencing platform. Class I and class II HLA loci were covered by the typing at four-digit resolution. Typing coverage varied by locus: roughly 629-640 donors for A, B, C, DRB1 and DQB1; 522 for DQA1; around 610 for DPA1; fewer than 480 for DPB1. Several DR-DQ haplotypes were treated as single units for association and clustering because of strong linkage in the cohort. Across some 400 genotyped donors of the cohort, an average of about 250,000 unique TCR beta nucleotide sequences per donor were sequenced, and roughly a sixth of those sequences were non-productive.

The V and J ends are trimmed by 3 bases and 6 bases, leaving 12 bases between them. The CDR3 runs 13 amino acids, cysteine and phenylalanine included. Just the 39-base CDR3 DNA is kept, in frame starting at base 1. The germline V gene yields SGHAT for CDR1 and FQNNGV for CDR2. The method was the immunoSEQ multiplex PCR assay. A mixture of 60 forward primers for TCR Vbeta segments and 13 reverse primers for TCR Jbeta segments was used in the multiplex PCR. The CDR3 region of rearranged TCR beta genes was amplified from genomic DNA with a multiplex PCR assay. On the Illumina HiSeq System, the amplified TCR beta libraries were sequenced as 87-base-pair reads. As for the authors' bioinformatics: Across the 600 to 700 repertoires, a later analysis counted tens of millions of unique TCR beta chains, roughly 11 million of which were shared by at least two donors. Raw reads were error-corrected and collapsed into unique sequences with a nearest-neighbor algorithm that merged closely related sequences to remove PCR and sequencing errors. Alignment of CDR3 sequences to IMGT reference sequences was used to assign V, D and J gene segments. For a sequence to be retained, at least a six-nucleotide match to both a V gene segment and a J gene segment was required. Rearrangements were called productive when the CDR3 lacked stop codons and stayed in frame with V and J; all others were non-productive. CDR3 was defined by IMGT convention, running from the second conserved V-encoded cysteine to the conserved J-encoded phenylalanine. Sequences without an unambiguous match to a single V gene segment were excluded from the earlier analysis of over 500 of the donors. An earlier analysis of 587 of the donors called V segments functional above 56.7% productive rearrangements and segregating when the between-donor standard deviation exceeded 5%. A statistical classification framework was built for diagnosing cytomegalovirus status from the catalog of TCR beta chain sequences. In a later analysis, V and J genes were assigned by comparing TCR nucleotide sequences against IMGT/GENE-DB human TR gene sequences. A later analysis assigned CDR3 sequences and most-parsimonious VDJ recombination scenarios with the TCRdist pipeline. A later analysis defined each TCR beta chain by its CDR3 amino acid sequence plus V-gene family, and excluded reads lacking a unique V-gene family. In a later analysis, nearly 600 highly shared, low-generation-probability nucleotide sequences were removed to address suspected cross-contamination and a sequencing artifact. In a later analysis, a clonal expansion index for each public chain was calculated from normalized within-repertoire ranks of inferred template counts. In a later analysis, generation probabilities were computed with a VDJ recombination model fitted to out-of-frame rearrangements, and the resulting probabilities were checked against IGoR. A later analysis scored TCR-TCR, TCR-HLA and TCR-CMV co-occurrence with hypergeometric tests, applying a repertoire-size bias correction to TCR pairs. A later analysis estimated false discovery rates by permuting HLA or CMV assignments 20 times. In a later analysis, co-occurring TCRs were grouped using DBSCAN, and TCRdist sequence similarity was added for clustering within HLA-allele-positive subsets. For co-occurrence clustering, repertoires with fewer than 30,000 or more than 120,000 public chains were excluded, along with roughly five repertoires with anomalous nucleotide sharing. Imported from immuneACCESS, the table was reduced by TCRdb to in-frame sequences with V and J called. These copies leave out some clones; in studies compared against another copy, an unresolved V gene accounts for under half, and the cause of the remainder is not known. Clone size and the V and J calls come from that table; the DNA yielded D and trimming. The sample table records about 160,000 clones; about 85% of these occur just once. About 2% of the sample rests with the top ten.

Overall results and qualifications from the work: In an earlier analysis of about 600 of the donors, most TCR beta V segments appeared in productive rearrangements about 87% or about 30% of the time, broadly matching IMGT annotations. It was suggested by the authors that the approach could potentially be generalized to other disease states and immunological phenotypes. In a later analysis, about 16,000 TCR beta sequences were associated with specific HLA alleles at a false discovery rate of 0.05. A further reported finding was that TCR beta sequences accurately predicted the HLA-A and HLA-B alleles for most subjects in the first cohort. According to a later analysis, most CMV-associated TCR beta chains appeared to be HLA-restricted, and the HLA associations seemed to be driven largely by CMV exposure. Linkage disequilibrium might explain the correlated functional status among segregating V segments, but an unknown experimental factor could not be ruled out. A later genetic analysis reported fewer N-insertions in productive TCRs among donors in an Asian-associated ancestry cluster than the roughly 700-donor mean. Only TCR beta chains were sequenced in this cohort, and the absence of alpha or paired-chain data limited detectable features. V-gene and J-gene trimming of TCR beta chains was associated with a missense DCLRE1C variant in a later genetic analysis, and the association was replicated in an independent cohort. Some IMGT-functional V segments, including TRBV6-2 and TRBV6-3, could not be told apart with the 87-base-pair reads, so those segments were excluded. A cluster of highly shared sequence variants was judged likely to represent a technical artifact of the sequencing pipeline. Several of the top co-occurrence clusters appeared to be linked to parvovirus B19, influenza, CMV and Epstein-Barr virus, according to a later analysis. Most TCR sequences were observed very rarely across donors, whereas some public TCRs were present in many individuals. According to a later analysis, TCR association rates differed among HLA loci, with DRB1 alleles showing the most associated TCRs and HLA-C alleles showing the fewest. Assigning TCR associations to individual alleles was difficult when HLA alleles, especially DR and DQ, strongly co-occurred. The study gave a list of under 200 TCR beta chains associated with cytomegalovirus. About 17 rarely observed V segments, including chromosome 9 orphons, were excluded from the earlier analysis of some 590 of the donors because counts were too low. Because HLA typing was missing for some donors at each locus, association tests included only the typed subset. Sequencing depth was assumed to be roughly uniform across donors in the presence/absence analyses, though that assumption may not hold. CMV serostatus was the only immune exposure information available for the cohort. The classifier was reported to diagnose cytomegalovirus status with high specificity and sensitivity in both the original cohort and the validation cohort. In a later analysis, HLA-associated TCR beta chains showed more clonal expansion and lower generation probabilities than non-associated chains that were equally common. In vitro tests confirmed that a few of the cytomegalovirus-associated TCR beta chains recognize cytomegalovirus antigens.

Comment on this clone: Its target antigen remains unknown. Base quality data are lacking; no much larger clone is found one base away.

The cohort comprised more than 550 healthy bone marrow donors. At the time of sampling, every cohort member was nominally healthy, though immune exposures that went unrecorded were likely present. The donor tested CMV seropositive and was one of the 289 seropositive cohort members. Each donor provided a peripheral blood sample, and peripheral blood mononuclear cells were used for TCR beta sequencing. Genomic DNA was extracted from the blood cell samples with the Qiagen DNeasy Blood Extraction Kit. The chain joins TRBV11-2 to TRBJ2-7, with the D gene too uncertain to name. The receptor's source is a man in his late teens or twenties in good health and CMV-seropositive. Material: PBMCs. The CDR3 amino acid sequence is: CASSFPMVGEQYF. The sequenced DNA is TGTGCCAGCAGCTTTCCGATGGTCGGCGAGCAGTACTTC.